This T cell receptor beta chain was identified in a study of blood T cells in healthy people across ages. Study results and caveats: Conclusively comparing naive with antigen-experienced cells was impossible with unsorted PBMCs. Per million T cells, the diversity of TCR beta decreased roughly linearly as age advanced.

This CDR3 has 14 amino acids. Germline loops: CDR1 SGDLS, CDR2 YYNGEE. V gave up 0 bases and J gave up 7 bases; unmatched junction bases: 3. In the case of this clonotype: Antigen specificity is unknown.

A minimum of 6 micrograms of total RNA was extracted per sample. Sample-barcoded 5' priming and a J-beta primer mix drove a second PCR of 7 to 11 cycles. One entry per CDR3 protein results from TCRdb running MiXCR on the 5' RACE reads. The table lists about 2 million distinct CDR3 sequences, about 49% of them singletons. The sequence came from a woman aged 40 to 50 in good health. Specimen: blood. The chain recombines TRBV9 with TRBJ2-1, with TRBD1 matching over 8 bases. The CDR3 DNA sequence: TGTGCCAGCAGCGTAGATGGACAGGGTAATGAGCAGTTCTTC. This sequence encodes CASSVDGQGNEQFF.